This entry concerns a single T cell receptor (beta chain). Its antigen is still unknown. This sample is part of a study of cytomegalovirus exposure and HLA in healthy donors. General study results and limits: Whilst most TCR sequences proved rare, a subset of public TCRs occurred across many donors.

The validation cohort, a group of 120 subjects, included the donors and was separate from the roughly 700-subject first cohort. Method: immunoSEQ multiplex PCR; TCRdb's copy keeps in-frame clones and lacks some. The sample consists of about 140,000 clones, 80% to 90% of them appearing once. Germline V gene lookup returns CDR1 SGHRS and CDR2 YFSETQ. V was trimmed by 4 bases and J by 3 bases, leaving 13 bases between them. The CDR3 has 14 amino acids. The specimen was PBMCs. The source is a man aged 18 to 29 in good health and CMV-seropositive. The chain has TRBV5-1 and TRBJ1-1; D not resolved. CDR3 sequence: CASSTLGGDTEAFF. For the CDR3, the DNA is TGCGCCAGCAGCACCCTCGGCGGAGACACTGAAGCTTTCTTT.